One sample yielded the 29 T cell receptor beta chains listed below, sequenced in a study of cytomegalovirus exposure and HLA in healthy donors. The method was immunoSEQ multiplex PCR; TCRdb's version includes in-frame clones alone and lacks a portion of them. The sample lists 300,000 to 350,000 clones; roughly 86% were seen once. The sequenced material came from PBMCs. The origin of the receptors is a man younger than 45 in good health and CMV-seronegative.

The gene calls are TRBV2 and TRBJ1-3, with TRBD1 matching 7 bases. The CDR3 extends over 16 amino acids. Trimming at V came to 4 bases and at J to 0 bases, leaving 6 bases not matched to a gene. Germline V lookup: CDR1 SNHLY, CDR2 FYNNEI. In DNA, the CDR3 is TGTGCCAGCAGTGGCCCGGGACAGACCTCTGGAAACACCATATATTTT. This sequence encodes CASSGPGQTSGNTIYF.

The chain recombines TRBV5-1 with TRBJ1-6; perhaps TRBD1 as D (5 bases). The ends were cut back, 4 bases at V and 3 bases at J, with 17 bases in the middle. The CDR3 contains 17 residues. Germline V CDR1 and CDR2: SGHRS, YFSETQ. The CDR3 DNA reads as TGCGCCAGCAGCCAATGGGGGGGTGAGGGCTATAATTCACCCCTCCACTTT. Translation: CASSQWGGEGYNSPLHF.

This clone has just one count. The chain uses TRBV19 and TRBJ1-1; 7 bases are a match to TRBD1. Trimming cost V 3 bases and J 3 bases; bases outside gene matches: 10. The CDR3 is 16 residues long. Germline V gene data show CDR1 as LNHDA and CDR2 as SQIVND (reference sequence). CDR3 protein: CASSIRAGGAYTEAFF. In DNA, the CDR3 is TGTGCCAGTAGTATTAGGGCAGGGGGAGCCTACACTGAAGCTTTCTTT.

This rearrangement joins TRBV30 to TRBJ2-7; 8 bases map to TRBD1. Germline CDR1 GTSNPN, CDR2 SVGIG (reference sequence). V was clipped by 3 bases and J by 5 bases; unmatched bases: 6. This CDR3 region has 13 residues. The CDR3 is CAWRAGGGDEQYF. DNA for the CDR3: TGTGCCTGGAGGGCAGGGGGCGGGGACGAGCAGTACTTC.

The rearrangement links TRBV5-1 to TRBJ2-2, with TRBD2 matching over 8 bases. CDR1 and CDR2 from the germline V gene are SGHRS and YFSETQ. CDR3 size: 14 residues. V lost 7 bases, J lost 6 bases, and 8 bases stayed unmatched. The CDR3 protein is CASRSGGPPGELFF. The CDR3 region has the DNA TGCGCCAGCCGTTCGGGGGGGCCCCCCGGGGAGCTGTTTTTT.

The rearrangement uses TRBV9 and TRBJ1-6, with D possibly TRBD1 on 6 matching bases. Trimming left V 4 bases short and J 5 bases short, with 16 bases between. The CDR3 has 16 amino acids. Germline V CDR1 and CDR2: SGDLS, YYNGEE. CDR3 DNA sequence: TGTGCCAGCAGCAAAGGGCAGGGGTCTAATAATTCACCCCTCCACTTT. This translates into CASSKGQGSNNSPLHF. The complete variable domain, with remaining parts taken from reference TRBV9 and TRBJ1-6, reads DSGVTQTPKHLITATGQRVTLRCSPRSGDLSVYWYQQSLDQGLQFLIQYYNGEERAKGNILERFSAQQFPDLHSELNLSSLELGDSALYFCASSKGQGSNNSPLHFGNGTRLTVT.

The V call is TRBV27, the J call TRBJ2-1; D perhaps matches TRBD1 (5 bases). The V gene lost 2 bases and the J gene lost 5 bases, with 13 bases spanning the gap. Germline CDR1 MNHEY, CDR2 SMNVEV (reference sequence). The CDR3 runs 15 residues. The CDR3 DNA reads TGTGCCAGCAGTTTAGGCGCAGGGCCGGACAATGAGCAGTTCTTC. This encodes CASSLGAGPDNEQFF.

The chain is built from TRBV5-8 and TRBJ2-7; D remains ambiguous. Germline assignment: CDR1 SGHTS and CDR2 YDEGEE. The CDR3 totals 15 residues. Trimming cost V 0 bases and J 0 bases, with 10 bases left between them. CDR3 coding DNA: TGTGCCAGCAGCTTGGATGCAGACAACTCCTACGAGCAGTACTTC. It codes for CASSLDADNSYEQYF.

The rearrangement joins TRBV18 to TRBJ2-5; a weak D match, TRBD1 (5 bases). The V end lost 1 base, the J end lost 5 bases, and 11 bases lay between the germline ends. This CDR3 region has 14 residues. Germline values: CDR1 KGHSH, CDR2 LQKENI. In DNA, the CDR3 is TGTGCCAGCTCACCACAGGGGATGAGCGAGACCCAGTACTTC. This sequence encodes CASSPQGMSETQYF.

The rearrangement links TRBV5-4 to TRBJ1-2; 7 bases align to TRBD1. The CDR3 runs 13 residues. Losses at the gene ends were 3 bases for V and 3 bases for J; bases not matched to a gene: 2. The V gene's germline CDR1 is SGHNT and CDR2 YYREEE (reference sequence). This CDR3 is CASSSGTDYGYTF. The CDR3 DNA reads TGTGCCAGCAGCTCCGGGACAGACTATGGCTACACCTTC. The full variable domain, with the rest looked up from reference TRBV5-4 and TRBJ1-2, is ETGVTQSPTHLIKTRGQQVTLRCSSQSGHNTVSWYQQALGQGPQFIFQYYREEENGRGNFPPRFSGLQFPNYSSELNVNALELDDSALYLCASSSGTDYGYTFGSGTRLTVV.

The chain employs TRBV10-3 and TRBJ2-2; TRBD1 aligns across 9 bases. Germline CDR1 is ENHRY and CDR2 is SYGVKD. The CDR3 spans 14 residues. With V trimmed by 7 bases and J by 4 bases, 4 bases remained unmatched. The CDR3 sequence is CAITGTGSTGELFF. CDR3 DNA sequence: TGTGCCATCACCGGGACAGGGAGCACCGGGGAGCTGTTTTTT.

The chain couples TRBV9 to TRBJ1-1, with unresolved D. This CDR3 is 13 amino acids long. The germline V and J ends were trimmed by 1 base and 1 base, with 5 bases remaining between them. Germline values: CDR1 SGDLS, CDR2 YYNGEE. In DNA, the CDR3 is TGTGCCAGCAGCGTACGGGGGAACACTGAAGCTTTCTTT. This encodes CASSVRGNTEAFF. The variable domain in full, completed from reference TRBV9 and TRBJ1-1, reads DSGVTQTPKHLITATGQRVTLRCSPRSGDLSVYWYQQSLDQGLQFLIQYYNGEERAKGNILERFSAQQFPDLHSELNLSSLELGDSALYFCASSVRGNTEAFFGQGTRLTVV.

The chain links TRBV29-1 to TRBJ1-1; D unresolved. The CDR3 consists of 15 residues. Germline CDR1 is SQVTM and CDR2 is ANQGSEA. Between the trimmed V and J ends, which lost 3 bases and 1 base, there was a span of 15 bases. CDR3 sequence reads: CSVDLAARGNTEAFF. The DNA of the CDR3 is TGCAGCGTTGACTTGGCAGCTCGGGGGAACACTGAAGCTTTCTTT.

This chain links TRBV5-6 with TRBJ1-3; TRBD1 matches at 7 bases. The germline V gene encodes CDR1 SGHDT and CDR2 YYEEEE. CDR3 length: 16 amino acids. The J segment lost 2 bases and the V segment lost 4 bases, leaving 9 bases of the junction unmatched. CDR3 in DNA: TGTGCCAGCAGCCCCCGACAGGGAATAGCTGGAAACACCATATATTTT. The encoded protein is CASSPRQGIAGNTIYF. The variable domain in full, with the rest retrieved from reference TRBV5-6 and TRBJ1-3, is DAGVTQSPTHLIKTRGQQVTLRCSPKSGHDTVSWYQQALGQGPQFIFQYYEEEERQRGNFPDRFSGHQFPNYSSELNVNALLLGDSALYLCASSPRQGIAGNTIYFGEGSWLTVV.

This rearrangement joins TRBV6-5 to TRBJ2-1; tentative D call: TRBD1 (5 bases). The CDR3 contains 12 residues. From germline, CDR1 is MNHEY and CDR2 SVGAGI. V was shortened by 4 bases and J by 8 bases, with 9 bases between the two germline ends. The CDR3 reads CASSSGRYEQFF. The CDR3 DNA reads as TGTGCCAGCAGTTCAGGGCGCTATGAGCAGTTCTTC.

V and J are TRBV21-1 and TRBJ1-5. TRBV21-1 is termed a pseudogene. CDR3 size: 14 residues. The CDR3 DNA reads as TGTGCCAGCGAAGTTCGAGCCCCCGCTCAGCCCCAGCATTTT. Protein sequence: CASEVRAPAQPQHF.

The chain couples TRBV4-1 to TRBJ1-2, with TRBD1 matching 10 bases. Germline V lookup: CDR1 MGHRA, CDR2 YSYEKL. CDR3 length equals 19 residues. The junction had 14 bases not matched to a gene; V was cut back by 2 bases and J by 2 bases. In DNA form, the CDR3 reads TGCGCCAGCAGCCAAAGGGGACAGGGGAGGATCATGTCGAACTATGGCTACACCTTC. This encodes CASSQRGQGRIMSNYGYTF.

The chain links TRBV7-9 to TRBJ1-1, with D possibly being TRBD1 (5 bases). Between the trimmed V and J ends, which lost 5 bases and 2 bases, there was a span of 12 bases. The germline CDR1 and CDR2 sequences are SEHNR and FQNEAQ (reference sequence). The CDR3 is 14 residues long. This CDR3 is CASSPQGINTEAFF. Written as DNA, the CDR3 is TGTGCCAGCAGCCCTCAGGGTATCAACACTGAAGCTTTCTTT.

V is TRBV6-1 and J is TRBJ2-6; TRBD2 aligns across 7 bases. The CDR3 extends over 15 amino acids. The V gene end was trimmed by 6 bases and the J gene end by 0 bases; junction bases not matched to a gene: 2. Per germline, CDR1 MNHNS and CDR2 SASEGT. The CDR3 DNA reads TGTGCCAGCAGCGGGGGGTACTCTGGGGCCAACGTCCTGACTTTC. As protein: CASSGGYSGANVLTF.

The table lists this clone with a count of one. The rearrangement uses TRBV19 and TRBJ2-6, with D perhaps matching TRBD1 (6 bases). V was pared by 2 bases and J by 0 bases, with 8 bases between. The CDR3 covers 16 residues. In germline, CDR1 is LNHDA, CDR2 SQIVND (reference sequence). Here the CDR3 DNA reads TGTGCCAGTAGTATAACAGGGAGCTCTGGGGCCAACGTCCTGACTTTC. Amino acids: CASSITGSSGANVLTF.

The rearrangement joins TRBV19 to TRBJ2-7, with D unclear. CDR1 and CDR2 from the germline V gene are LNHDA and SQIVND (reference sequence). The CDR3 is 16 residues long. V lost 5 bases and J lost 0, with 17 bases in between. The CDR3 nucleotides are TGTGCCAGTAGTTTCAACCCCACTCCAAGCTCCTACGAGCAGTACTTC. This encodes CASSFNPTPSSYEQYF.

This clone was seen more than once but under ten times. This chain connects TRBV5-1 to TRBJ1-2; 7 nucleotides line up with TRBD1. Losses at the gene ends were 3 bases for V and 0 bases for J; bases not matched to a gene: 5. Looked up from germline, CDR1 is SGHRS and CDR2 is YFSETQ. The CDR3 runs 15 residues. The CDR3 sequence: CASSWTGQTNYGYTF. CDR3 nucleotide sequence: TGCGCCAGCAGCTGGACGGGACAGACTAACTATGGCTACACCTTC.

This chain joins TRBV5-4 and TRBJ1-2; 7 nucleotides line up with TRBD1. The V gene's germline CDR1 is SGHNT and CDR2 YYREEE (reference sequence). The CDR3 sequence is 14 residues long. Trimming took 3 bases from V and 5 from J; bases not matched to a gene: 7. CDR3 in DNA: TGTGCCAGCAGCTCCCCTCAGGGGGGATATGGCTACACCTTC. Translated, it gives CASSSPQGGYGYTF.

This rearrangement joins TRBV6-6 to TRBJ2-3; the D gene is possibly TRBD2 (6 bases). Germline V gene sequence: CDR1 MNHNY, CDR2 SVGAGI (reference sequence). V lost 6 bases to trimming and J lost 0 bases, with 10 bases between them. This CDR3 is built from 14 residues. Here the CDR3 reads CASSGGGSTDTQYF. CDR3 DNA: TGTGCCAGCAGCGGTGGGGGGAGCACAGATACGCAGTATTTT.

The chain employs TRBV4-1 and TRBJ1-5; D possibly corresponds to TRBD1 (5 bases). Per germline, CDR1 MGHRA and CDR2 YSYEKL. The CDR3 spans 15 residues. Deletions cut 1 base from V and 4 bases from J, with 11 bases between. The DNA for the CDR3 is TGCGCCAGCAGCCAAGCTAGGGGTATGAATCAGCCCCAGCATTTT. This codes for CASSQARGMNQPQHF.

The gene calls are TRBV29-1 and TRBJ2-1; weak D call: TRBD1 (5 bases). Germline V gene data show CDR1 as SQVTM and CDR2 as ANQGSEA. V was clipped by 5 bases and J by 6 bases, with 11 bases between them. The CDR3 is 12 residues long. Written as DNA, the CDR3 is TGCAGCGTTAGACCTACAGGCAATGAGCAGTTCTTC. It specifies CSVRPTGNEQFF.

The chain combines TRBV7-8 with TRBJ2-1; maybe TRBD1 (6 bases). This CDR3 has 17 residues. V was trimmed by 4 bases and J by 4 bases, leaving 20 bases between them. CDR1 is SGHVS and CDR2 is FQNEAQ in the germline V gene. The CDR3 loop reads CASSSPRDIGLYNEQFF. The CDR3 nucleotides are TGTGCCAGCAGCTCCCCCAGGGACATCGGACTTTACAATGAGCAGTTCTTC.

The chain employs TRBV13 and TRBJ1-2; D is unresolved. This CDR3 is built from 13 residues. Trimming left V 3 bases short and J 4 bases short, with 9 bases between. Germline assignment: CDR1 PRHDT and CDR2 FYEKMQ (reference sequence). CDR3 loop: CASSLREAYGYTF. CDR3 in DNA: TGTGCCAGCAGCTTGAGGGAGGCCTATGGCTACACCTTC.

The V gene is TRBV7-8, the J gene TRBJ2-1; D is possibly TRBD1 (5 bases). The V gene's germline CDR1 is SGHVS and CDR2 FQNEAQ. Trimming took off 2 bases at V and 7 bases at J, with 18 bases between the two ends. This CDR3 region has 16 residues. The CDR3 sequence is CASSLKPGFKGNEQFF. The DNA for the CDR3 is TGTGCCAGCAGCTTAAAACCAGGGTTCAAGGGAAATGAGCAGTTCTTC.